This T cell receptor beta chain was retrieved from a study of early T cells in non-severe SARS-CoV-2 infection. Across the whole study: The sequenced material was bulk RNA from unsorted whole blood, and its chains were unpaired. Study-level results: There was a bias toward anti-spike CD8 responses in VDJdb matching, which missed private and CD4 specificities.

The library protocol tagged individual cDNA molecules with unique molecular identifiers. TCRdb used MiXCR to reprocess the 5' RACE reads, holding one entry per CDR3 protein. The table records roughly 72,000 distinct CDR3 sequences, about 13% of them present only once. Regarding this clonotype: The antigen is not known.

V dropped 3 bases and J dropped 4 bases, with 13 bases sitting between them. This CDR3 has 14 residues. The germline V gene has CDR1 SGHTA and CDR2 FQGNSA. The sample was whole blood. The V and J genes are TRBV7-2 and TRBJ2-7; TRBD2 is a possible D gene (7 bases). The sequence came from an adult who was a healthcare worker with PCR-confirmed SARS-CoV-2 infection or an uninfected control (not recorded which). CDR3 sequence reads: CASSFQRGQYEQYF. Written as DNA, the CDR3 is TGTGCCAGCAGCTTTCAGCGGGGACAATACGAGCAGTACTTC.